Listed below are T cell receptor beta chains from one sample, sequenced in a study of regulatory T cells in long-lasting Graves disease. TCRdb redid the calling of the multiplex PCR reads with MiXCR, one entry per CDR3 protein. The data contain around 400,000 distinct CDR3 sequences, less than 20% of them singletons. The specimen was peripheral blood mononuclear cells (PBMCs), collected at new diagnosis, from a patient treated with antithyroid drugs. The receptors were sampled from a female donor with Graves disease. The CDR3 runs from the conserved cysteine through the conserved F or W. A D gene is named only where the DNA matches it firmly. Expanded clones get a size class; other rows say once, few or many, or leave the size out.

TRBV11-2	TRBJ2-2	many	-	TGTGCCAGCAGACATCCCGGCAGCGGAGCCGGGGAGCTGTTTTTT	CASRHPGSGAGELFF
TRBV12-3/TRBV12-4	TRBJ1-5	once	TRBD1	TGTGCCAGCAGTGGGCGGACAGGGGAGCAGCCCCAGCATTTT	CASSGRTGEQPQHF
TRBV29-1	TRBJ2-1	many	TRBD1	TGCAGCGTTGAATGGGACAGGGACCCTCTCTCCTACAATGAGCAGTTCTTC	CSVEWDRDPLSYNEQFF
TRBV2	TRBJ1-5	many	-	TGTGCCAGCAGTGACAGACCGAGTAAGCAGCCCCAGCATTTT	CASSDRPSKQPQHF
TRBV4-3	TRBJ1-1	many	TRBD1	TGCGCCAGCAGCCCACAGGGGGCCGGACGGAACACTGAAGCTTTCTTT	CASSPQGAGRNTEAFF
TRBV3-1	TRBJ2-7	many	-	TGTGCCAGCAGCCAAGGGATGAGGGGGTCTTCCTACGAGCAGTACTTC	CASSQGMRGSSYEQYF
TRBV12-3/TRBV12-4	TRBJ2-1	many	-	TGTGCCAGCAAGGTGTTCGGTGAGCAGTTCTTC	CASKVFGEQFF
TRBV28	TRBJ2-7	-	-	TGTGCCAGCAGTTTACCTGCCCGGGACACCCTCTTC	CASSLPARDTLF
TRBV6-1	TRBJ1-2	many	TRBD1	TGTGCCAGCAGATCGGGACAGTTTTATGGCTACACCTTC	CASRSGQFYGYTF
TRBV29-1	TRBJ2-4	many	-	TGCAGCGTTGTTGCCGCATCGCTAGCCAAAAACATTCAGTACTTC	CSVVAASLAKNIQYF
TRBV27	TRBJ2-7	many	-	TGTGCCAGCAGTTTATTTTCACACCGCTCCTACGAGCAGTACTTC	CASSLFSHRSYEQYF
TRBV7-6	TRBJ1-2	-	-	TGTGCCAGCAGCCGGGGACCTACCCCTCACGGCAGTGGCTACACCTTC	CASSRGPTPHGSGYTF
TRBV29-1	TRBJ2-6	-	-	TGCAGCGTTGAAGGCTACAGCTCTGGGGCCAACGTCCTGACTTTC	CSVEGYSSGANVLTF
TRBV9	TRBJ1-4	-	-	TGTGCCAGCAGCGTAGGCCACTACAATGAAAAACTGTTTTTT	CASSVGHYNEKLFF
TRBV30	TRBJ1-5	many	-	TGTGCCTGGAGCCTTGGGTCCCTAGGTGCTCAGCATTTT	CAWSLGSLGAQHF
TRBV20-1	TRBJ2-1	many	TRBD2	TGCAGTGCTAATCGGGTTAGGACTAGCGGCAACGGGGGTGAGCAGTTCTTC	CSANRVRTSGNGGEQFF
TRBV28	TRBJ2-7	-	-	TGTGCCAGCAGTTTAGAAGGGGGTCTCCGCGAGCAGTACTTC	CASSLEGGLREQYF
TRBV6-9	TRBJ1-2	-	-	TGTGCCAGCAGTTACGATTTCAGGGGTCAGTCCCATAATCGGAACTATGGCTACACCTTC	CASSYDFRGQSHNRNYGYTF
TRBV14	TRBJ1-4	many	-	TGTGCCAGCAGCCAATTCCCGGGGGATAGACTGTTTTTT	CASSQFPGDRLFF
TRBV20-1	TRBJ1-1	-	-	TGCAGTGCTAGAACCGGGACCAACCCGAACACTGAAGCTTTCTTT	CSARTGTNPNTEAFF
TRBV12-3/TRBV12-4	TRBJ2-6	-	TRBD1	TGTGCCAGCAGTTTAGCGGGGGGACAGGGTGACGTCCTGACTTTC	CASSLAGGQGDVLTF
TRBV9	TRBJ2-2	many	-	TGTGCCAGCAGCCCACTGGGGGTCGAGTCCGGGGAGCTGTTTTTT	CASSPLGVESGELFF
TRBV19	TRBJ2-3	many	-	TGTGCCAGTAGTAAGGACAGCGGCACAGATACGCAGTATTTT	CASSKDSGTDTQYF
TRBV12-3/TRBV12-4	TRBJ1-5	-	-	TGTGCCAGCAGTTTAAGGGGTGTGATCAATCAGCCCCAGCATTTT	CASSLRGVINQPQHF
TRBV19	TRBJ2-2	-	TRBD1	TGTGCCAGTAGTATTCGACAGGGGGGGGAGCTGTTTTTT	CASSIRQGGELFF
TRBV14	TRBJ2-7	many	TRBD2	TGTGCCAGCAGCCTCACACCTGGGACAGCTGTAGCGGGGGACTACGAGCAGTACTTC	CASSLTPGTAVAGDYEQYF